The text below deals with one T cell receptor (beta chain). This specimen belongs to a study of blood T cell repertoires in COVID-19. Looking at the study overall: Acute and convalescent COVID-19 samples came from the United States, Italy and Spain. Sources were T cells, B-cell-depleted T cells, or PBMCs; the material itself was cDNA or gDNA.

Participants were aged about 18 to 90 years, lived in 25 or so US areas, and enrolled virtually. Allocation to cohorts depended on clinical history reported by the participants. Measured with immunoSEQ multiplex PCR; TCRdb has only the in-frame clones, and not every one. Of about 200,000 clones listed, 86% are singletons. Looked up from germline, CDR1 is KGHDR and CDR2 is SFDVKD. V shed 2 bases and J shed 0 bases, with 10 bases lying between them. The CDR3 is 17 amino acids. The TCR was taken from a man in his forties or fifties with acute COVID-19. The chain is built from TRBV24-1 and TRBJ1-6; D not certain. Sequenced material: PBMCs or T cells enriched from blood (not recorded which). CDR3 sequence (DNA): TGTGCCACCAGTGATTGCCTTCACAGCTCCTATAATTCACCCCTCCACTTT. Its translation is CATSDCLHSSYNSPLHF.